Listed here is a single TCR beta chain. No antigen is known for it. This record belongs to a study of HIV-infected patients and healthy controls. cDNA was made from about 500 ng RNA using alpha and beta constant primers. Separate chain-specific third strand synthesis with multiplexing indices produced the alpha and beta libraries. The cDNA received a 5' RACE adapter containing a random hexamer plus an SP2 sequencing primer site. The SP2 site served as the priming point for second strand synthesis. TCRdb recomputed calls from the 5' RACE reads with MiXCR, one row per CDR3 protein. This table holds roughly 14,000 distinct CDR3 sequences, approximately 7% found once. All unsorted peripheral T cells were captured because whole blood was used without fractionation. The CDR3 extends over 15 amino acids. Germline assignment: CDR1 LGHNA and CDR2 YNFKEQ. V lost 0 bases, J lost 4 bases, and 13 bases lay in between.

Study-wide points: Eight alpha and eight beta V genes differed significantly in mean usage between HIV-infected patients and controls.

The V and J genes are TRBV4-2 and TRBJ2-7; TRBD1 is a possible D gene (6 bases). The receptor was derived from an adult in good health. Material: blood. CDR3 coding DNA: TGTGCCAGCAGCCAAGATTGGACAGTAGAGTACGAGCAGTACTTC. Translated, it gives CASSQDWTVEYEQYF.